These 30 T cell receptor beta chains were sequenced from one sample in a study of OX40 agonist ivuxolimab in advanced cancers. Repertoires were generated with immunoSEQ multiplex PCR, while TCRdb's copy carries only in-frame clones and drops some. The sample holds 70,000 to 80,000 clones, around nine tenths seen once. The source material was CD4+ or CD8+ T cells sorted from blood, sampled in a trial of the OX40 agonist ivuxolimab. Receptor source: an adult with an advanced solid tumor such as melanoma, head and neck, liver or kidney cancer.

The V gene is TRBV6-1, the J gene TRBJ1-2, with 10 bases aligning to TRBD1. J lost 4 bases, V lost 4 bases, and 9 bases had no gene match. The CDR3 length is 16 residues. The germline V gene has CDR1 MNHNS and CDR2 SASEGT. The CDR3 reads CASSGGPGQGGYGYTF. The DNA of the CDR3 is TGTGCCAGCAGTGGGGGCCCCGGACAGGGGGGCTATGGCTACACCTTC.

The rearrangement joins TRBV7-9 to TRBJ1-2; 9 positions agree with TRBD1. CDR1 and CDR2 (germline): SEHNR, FQNEAQ (reference sequence). There are 16 residues in the CDR3. J was trimmed by 4 bases and V by 0 bases; bases with no gene match: 6. As DNA, the CDR3 is TGTGCCAGCAGCTTAGCCATGGGACAGGGAGGCTATGGCTACACCTTC. Its protein is CASSLAMGQGGYGYTF.

The chain employs TRBV19 and TRBJ1-5; a weak D match, TRBD1 (5 bases). Germline V gene lookup returns CDR1 LNHDA and CDR2 SQIVND (reference sequence). V lost 4 bases, J lost 6 bases, and 10 bases lay in between. The length of the CDR3 is 13 residues. This CDR3 is CASSNLQGQPQHF. Written as DNA, the CDR3 is TGTGCCAGTAGTAATCTCCAGGGTCAGCCCCAGCATTTT.

The V and J genes are TRBV11-1 and TRBJ2-1; 12 nucleotides agree with TRBD2. This CDR3 has 16 residues. V was pared by 4 bases and J by 7 bases, with 8 bases of the junction left unmatched. Germline assignment: CDR1 SGHAT and CDR2 FQDESV (reference sequence). The CDR3 here is CASSSIGLAGYNEQFF. The DNA of the CDR3 is TGTGCCAGCAGCTCAATAGGACTAGCGGGATATAATGAGCAGTTCTTC.

This clone was counted once. The chain joins TRBV4-2 to TRBJ2-7; the match to TRBD2 covers 9 bases. In germline, CDR1 is LGHNA, CDR2 YNFKEQ. The ends lost 0 bases at V and 6 bases at J; junction bases unmatched: 12. The CDR3 loop spans 17 amino acids. DNA for the CDR3: TGTGCCAGCAGCCAAGATCCTACTAGCGGGTCTTCGGGCGAGCAGTACTTC. This sequence encodes CASSQDPTSGSSGEQYF.

This rearrangement joins TRBV5-1 to TRBJ2-3; D ambiguous. CDR3 size: 14 residues. Germline V gives CDR1 SGHRS, CDR2 YFSETQ. The V gene lost 7 bases and the J gene lost 2 bases, with 14 bases spanning the gap. CDR3 region: CASGPGKTTDTQYF. CDR3 DNA: TGCGCCAGCGGGCCGGGCAAGACCACAGATACGCAGTATTTT.

This chain joins TRBV6-1 and TRBJ1-6; no clear D. From germline, CDR1 is MNHNS and CDR2 SASEGT. The CDR3 extends over 15 amino acids. Trimming removed 8 bases from V and 0 bases from J, with 11 bases in between. The CDR3 region has the DNA TGTGCCAGCTCCCTTAGAGACTCCTATAATTCACCCCTCCACTTT. It is translated as CASSLRDSYNSPLHF.

V gene TRBV6-6 combines with J gene TRBJ1-1, with 9 bases aligning to TRBD1. The CDR3 is 16 residues long. V shed 4 bases and J 6 bases; nucleotides not matched to a gene: 12. Germline assignment: CDR1 MNHNY and CDR2 SVGAGI (reference sequence). CDR3 bases: TGTGCCAGCAGTTGGGACAGGGAAAGGCCGGGGGCTGAAGCTTTCTTT. Translated, it gives CASSWDRERPGAEAFF.

V is TRBV6-5 and J is TRBJ1-1, with D maybe TRBD1 (5 bases). Trimming took 11 bases from V and 5 from J, leaving 18 bases between them. This CDR3 is built from 13 residues. CDR1 MNHEY and CDR2 SVGAGI come from the germline V gene. CDR3 protein: CASRVGSATEAFF. The CDR3 region has the DNA TGTGCCTCCAGGGTGGGATCGGCTACTGAAGCTTTCTTT.

The V gene is TRBV5-1, the J gene TRBJ2-1, with TRBD1 matching over 8 bases. Per germline, CDR1 SGHRS and CDR2 YFSETQ. V was pared by 0 bases and J by 4 bases, with 0 bases of the junction left unmatched. This CDR3 is built from 14 residues. CDR3 in DNA: TGCGCCAGCAGCTTGGGGGACAGGTACAATGAGCAGTTCTTC. This gives the protein CASSLGDRYNEQFF.

The chain links TRBV6-5 to TRBJ2-7, with 7 positions matching TRBD2. CDR1 MNHEY and CDR2 SVGAGI come from the germline V gene. The CDR3 spans 14 residues. V was clipped by 0 bases and J by 4 bases; unmatched bases: 3. In DNA, the CDR3 is TGTGCCAGCAGTTACTCCGGGACTACATACGAGCAGTACTTC. It codes for CASSYSGTTYEQYF.

This chain uses TRBV28 with TRBJ2-4; 9 bases line up with TRBD2. The junction had 11 bases not matched to a gene; V was cut back by 5 bases and J by 0 bases. Germline loops: CDR1 MDHEN, CDR2 SYDVKM. This CDR3 is built from 18 residues. The CDR3 protein is CASSPKAGGPGAKNIQYF. DNA for the CDR3: TGTGCCAGCAGTCCCAAGGCGGGAGGGCCGGGAGCCAAAAACATTCAGTACTTC.

The V call is TRBV14, the J call TRBJ2-1; 7 bases are a match to TRBD1. The length of the CDR3 is 16 residues. The germline CDR1 and CDR2 sequences are SGHDN and FVKESK. J lost 4 bases, V lost 0 bases, and 6 bases had no gene match. The CDR3 loop is CASSQDEGAGYNEQFF. The CDR3 DNA reads as TGTGCCAGCAGCCAAGACGAGGGGGCAGGTTACAATGAGCAGTTCTTC.

The V call is TRBV5-1, the J call TRBJ2-2, with D possibly called TRBD1 or TRBD2 (5 bases each). V lost 0 bases and J 7 bases, leaving 13 bases between the germline ends. CDR3 length equals 15 residues. The germline CDR1 and CDR2 sequences are SGHRS and YFSETQ. Written as DNA, the CDR3 is TGCGCCAGCAGCTTGGGTGCAGGGACCATCGGGGAGCTGTTTTTT. Translating gives CASSLGAGTIGELFF.

This chain connects TRBV29-1 to TRBJ2-7; D call uncertain. The CDR3 spans 12 residues. Trimming took 4 bases from V and 0 from J, leaving 7 bases between them. Germline values: CDR1 SQVTM, CDR2 ANQGSEA. Here the CDR3 DNA reads TGCAGCGTTGTAAAGGGCTCCTACGAGCAGTACTTC. It specifies CSVVKGSYEQYF.

This clone turned up a few times. The chain links TRBV9 to TRBJ1-3; TRBD1 matches 7 bases. The germline CDR1 and CDR2 sequences are SGDLS and YYNGEE. The CDR3 extends over 14 amino acids. Unmatched junction bases numbered 4, after V lost 3 bases and J lost 4 bases. The CDR3, as DNA: TGTGCCAGCAGCGCTGGGACAGTCGGAAACACCATATATTTT. This sequence encodes CASSAGTVGNTIYF.

CDR3 sequence reads: CASSFSRNNSPLHF. CDR3 nucleotide sequence: TGTGCCAGCAGCTTCTCCAGGAATAATTCACCCCTCCACTTT. This sequence joins TRBV7-8 and TRBJ1-6; D remains ambiguous. This CDR3 is 14 amino acids long. V lost 3 bases to trimming and J lost 5 bases, with 8 bases between them. The V gene's germline CDR1 is SGHVS and CDR2 FQNEAQ.

This chain's CDR3 is CSVPRRSARKGTGELFF. CDR3 bases: TGCAGCGTTCCCCGGCGGAGCGCAAGAAAGGGGACCGGGGAGCTGTTTTTT. V and J are TRBV29-1 and TRBJ2-2; possible D gene TRBD1, 5 bases. Germline V gene data show CDR1 as SQVTM and CDR2 as ANQGSEA. CDR3 length: 17 amino acids. Trimming shortened V by 5 bases and J by 5 bases, and 24 bases separated the two germline ends.

V is TRBV11-2 and J is TRBJ1-5; D is uncertain. Germline V CDR1 and CDR2: SGHAT, FQNNGV. The CDR3 contains 13 residues. Trimming took 2 bases from V and 3 from J, leaving 5 bases between them. The CDR3 region has the DNA TGTGCCAGCAGCTTATCTGACAATCAGCCCCAGCATTTT. Its translation: CASSLSDNQPQHF.

The gene calls are TRBV7-6 and TRBJ2-2; D is unclear. V was clipped by 0 bases and J by 7 bases, with 0 bases between them. The germline CDR1 and CDR2 sequences are SGHVS and FNYEAQ. CDR3 length equals 11 residues. The CDR3 loop reads CASSLAGELFF. DNA of the CDR3: TGTGCCAGCAGCTTAGCCGGGGAGCTGTTTTTT.

The J gene is TRBJ2-5, the V gene TRBV5-6; D is uncertain. This CDR3 spans 13 amino acids. V shed 5 bases and J shed 2 bases, with 10 bases lying between them. Germline V CDR1 and CDR2: SGHDT, YYEEEE. CDR3 nucleotides: TGTGCCAGCAGATTTGAACAGCAAGAGACCCAGTACTTC. As protein: CASRFEQQETQYF.

There are a few counts of this clone. This chain links TRBV30 with TRBJ2-7; the match to TRBD1 covers 9 bases. Germline V gene sequence: CDR1 GTSNPN, CDR2 SVGIG (reference sequence). V was clipped by 1 base and J by 5 bases; unmatched bases: 6. CDR3 length: 14 residues. CDR3 in amino acids: CAWSGGQGSHEQYF. CDR3 nucleotides: TGTGCCTGGAGTGGGGGACAGGGTTCCCACGAGCAGTACTTC.

The chain is built from TRBV7-8 and TRBJ2-7, with 9 bases aligning to TRBD2. From germline, CDR1 is SGHVS and CDR2 FQNEAQ. The CDR3 is 19 amino acids. V was pared by 1 base and J by 3 bases, with 16 bases of the junction left unmatched. The CDR3 coding sequence is TGTGCCAGCAGCTTAGTCAGTGGGGTGGCGGGAGGGCCGATCTACGAGCAGTACTTC. Translated, it gives CASSLVSGVAGGPIYEQYF. The complete variable domain, with remaining parts taken from reference TRBV7-8 and TRBJ2-7, reads GAGVSQSPRYKVAKRGQDVALRCDPISGHVSLFWYQQALGQGPEFLTYFQNEAQLDKSGLPSDRFFAERPEGSVSTLKIQRTQQEDSAVYLCASSLVSGVAGGPIYEQYFGPGTRLTVT.

This chain joins TRBV6-1 and TRBJ1-5, with a weak D call TRBD1 (6 bases). This CDR3 region has 15 residues. CDR1 and CDR2 (germline): MNHNS, SASEGT. Between the trimmed V and J ends, which lost 2 bases and 6 bases, there was a span of 14 bases. CDR3 in amino acids: CASSENRVRSQPQHF. The CDR3 DNA reads TGTGCCAGCAGTGAAAACAGGGTTAGAAGTCAGCCCCAGCATTTT.

The rearrangement links TRBV6-1 to TRBJ2-2, with D possibly matching TRBD1 (5 bases). Looked up from germline, CDR1 is MNHNS and CDR2 is SASEGT. Trimming took off 5 bases at V and 1 base at J, with 8 bases between the two ends. The CDR3 is 14 amino acids. The CDR3 here is CASSKTGNTGELFF. As DNA, the CDR3 is TGTGCCAGCAGTAAAACAGGGAACACCGGGGAGCTGTTTTTT.

This clone appeared a few times. At one of its ends the junction is not consistent with the germline gene, which may arise from a read error. The V call is TRBV5-1, the J call TRBJ1-1, with 9 positions matching TRBD1. Germline V gives CDR1 SGHRS, CDR2 YFSETQ. The CDR3 consists of 15 residues. The CDR3 bases are TGCGCCAGCAGCCCGCTACAGGGGGCGAACGCTGAAGCTTTCTTT. As protein: CASSPLQGANAEAFF.

The rearrangement uses TRBV9 and TRBJ2-1; D might be TRBD2 (7 bases). This CDR3 has 12 residues. The V gene lost 6 bases and the J gene lost 7 bases, with 11 bases spanning the gap. Germline values: CDR1 SGDLS, CDR2 YYNGEE. CDR3 region: CASKGRGNEQFF. CDR3 bases: TGTGCCAGCAAGGGGAGGGGGAATGAGCAGTTCTTC.

The chain joins TRBV30 to TRBJ2-7; D ambiguous. The V and J ends lost 2 bases and 4 bases respectively, with 6 bases between them. This CDR3 comprises 11 residues. Germline V gene sequence: CDR1 GTSNPN, CDR2 SVGIG (reference sequence). CDR3 bases: TGTGCCTGGAGTCCCCAGTACGAGCAGTACTTC. Amino acids: CAWSPQYEQYF.

The V gene is TRBV7-3, the J gene TRBJ2-1; D not resolved. There are 15 residues in the CDR3. CDR1 and CDR2 from the germline V gene are SGHTA and FQGTGA. The V end lost 4 bases, the J end lost 5 bases, and 15 bases lay between the germline ends. CDR3 coding DNA: TGTGCCAGCAGCTCCCCGGATAGCTTTAACAATGAGCAGTTCTTC. It is translated as CASSSPDSFNNEQFF. The full variable domain, rest sourced from reference TRBV7-3 and TRBJ2-1, is GAGVSQTPSNKVTEKGKYVELRCDPISGHTALYWYRQSLGQGPEFLIYFQGTGAADDSGLPNDRFFAVRPEGSVSTLKIQRTERGDSAVYLCASSSPDSFNNEQFFGPGTRLTVL.

The genes are TRBV6-6 and TRBJ2-5; 11 positions match TRBD1. The CDR3 totals 14 residues. The J segment lost 1 base and the V segment lost 9 bases, leaving 4 bases of the junction unmatched. CDR1 is MNHNY, CDR2 SVGAGI, per germline (reference sequence). DNA for the CDR3: TGTGCCAGTGAGGACAGGGGGCCCCAAGAGACCCAGTACTTC. It encodes CASEDRGPQETQYF.